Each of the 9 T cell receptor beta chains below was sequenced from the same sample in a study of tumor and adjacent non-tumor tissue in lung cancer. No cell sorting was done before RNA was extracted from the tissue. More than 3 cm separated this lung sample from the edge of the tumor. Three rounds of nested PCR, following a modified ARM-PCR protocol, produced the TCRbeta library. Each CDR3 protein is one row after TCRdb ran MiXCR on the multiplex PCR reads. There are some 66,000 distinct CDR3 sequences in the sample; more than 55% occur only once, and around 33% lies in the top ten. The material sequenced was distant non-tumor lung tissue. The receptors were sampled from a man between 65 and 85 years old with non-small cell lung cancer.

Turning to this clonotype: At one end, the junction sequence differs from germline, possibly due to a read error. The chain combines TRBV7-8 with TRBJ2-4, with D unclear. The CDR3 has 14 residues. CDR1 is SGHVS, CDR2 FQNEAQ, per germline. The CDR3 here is CASSFLSAKNVQHF. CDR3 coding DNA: TGTGCCAGCAGCTTCCTATCGGCCAAAAACGTTCAGCACTTC. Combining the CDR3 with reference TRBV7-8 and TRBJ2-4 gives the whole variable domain GAGVSQSPRYKVAKRGQDVALRCDPISGHVSLFWYQQALGQGPEFLTYFQNEAQLDKSGLPSDRFFAERPEGSVSTLKIQRTQQEDSAVYLCASSFLSAKNVQHFGAGTRLSVL.

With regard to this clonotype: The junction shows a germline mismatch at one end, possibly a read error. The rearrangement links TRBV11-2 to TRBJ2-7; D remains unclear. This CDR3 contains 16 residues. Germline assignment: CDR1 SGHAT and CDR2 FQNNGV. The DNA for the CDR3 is TGTGTCAGCAGCTTACTGCGTTTCGCTGGAGCTGGCGAGCAGTACTTC. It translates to CVSSLLRFAGAGEQYF.

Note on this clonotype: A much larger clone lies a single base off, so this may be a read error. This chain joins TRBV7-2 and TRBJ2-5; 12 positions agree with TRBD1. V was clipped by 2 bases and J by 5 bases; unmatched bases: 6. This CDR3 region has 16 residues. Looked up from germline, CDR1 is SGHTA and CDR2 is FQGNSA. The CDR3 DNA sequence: TGTGCCAGCAGCTTAATCAGGGACAGGGGGCGGGAGACCCAGTACTTC. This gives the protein CASSLIRDRGRETQYF.

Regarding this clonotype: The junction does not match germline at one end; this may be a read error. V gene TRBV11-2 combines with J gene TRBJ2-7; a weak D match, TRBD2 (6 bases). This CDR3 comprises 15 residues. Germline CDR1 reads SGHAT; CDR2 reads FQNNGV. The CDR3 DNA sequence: TGTGCCAGCAGCTACACTGGGACTGGAGCCTACGACCAGTACTTC. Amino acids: CASSYTGTGAYDQYF.

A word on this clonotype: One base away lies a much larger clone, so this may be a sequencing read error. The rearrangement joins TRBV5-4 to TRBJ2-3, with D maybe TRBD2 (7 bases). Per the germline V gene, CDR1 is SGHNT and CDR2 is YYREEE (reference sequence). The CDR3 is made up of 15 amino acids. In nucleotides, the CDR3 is TGTGACAGCAGCTTGATTGGGGGGGCCCCAGATACGCAGTATTTT. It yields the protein CDSSLIGGAPDTQYF.

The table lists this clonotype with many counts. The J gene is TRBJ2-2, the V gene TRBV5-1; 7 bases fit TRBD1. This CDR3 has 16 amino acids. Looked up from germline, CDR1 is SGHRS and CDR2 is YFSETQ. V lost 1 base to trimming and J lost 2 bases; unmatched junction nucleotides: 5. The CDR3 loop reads CASSLNRQGNTGELFF. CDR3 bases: TGCGCCAGCAGCTTGAATCGACAGGGTAACACCGGGGAGCTGTTTTTT.

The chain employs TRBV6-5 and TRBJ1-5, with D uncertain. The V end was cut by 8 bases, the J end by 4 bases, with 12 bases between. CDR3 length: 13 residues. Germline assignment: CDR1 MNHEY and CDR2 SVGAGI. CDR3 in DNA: TGTGCCAGCGAATACCGAGATAATCAGCCCCAGCATTTT. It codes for CASEYRDNQPQHF.

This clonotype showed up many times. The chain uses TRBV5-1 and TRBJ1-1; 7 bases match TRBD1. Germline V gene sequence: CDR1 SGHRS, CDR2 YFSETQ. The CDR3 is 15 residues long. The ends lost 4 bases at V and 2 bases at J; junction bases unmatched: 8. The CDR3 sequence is CASSAVDRDNTEAFF. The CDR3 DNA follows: TGCGCCAGCAGCGCAGTAGACAGGGATAACACTGAAGCTTTCTTT.

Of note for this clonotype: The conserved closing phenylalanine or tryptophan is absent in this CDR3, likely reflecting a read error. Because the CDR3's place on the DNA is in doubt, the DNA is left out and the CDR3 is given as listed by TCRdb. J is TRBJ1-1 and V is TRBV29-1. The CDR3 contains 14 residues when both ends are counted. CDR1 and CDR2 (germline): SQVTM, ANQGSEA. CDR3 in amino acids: CSVTRTWRRTETFY.